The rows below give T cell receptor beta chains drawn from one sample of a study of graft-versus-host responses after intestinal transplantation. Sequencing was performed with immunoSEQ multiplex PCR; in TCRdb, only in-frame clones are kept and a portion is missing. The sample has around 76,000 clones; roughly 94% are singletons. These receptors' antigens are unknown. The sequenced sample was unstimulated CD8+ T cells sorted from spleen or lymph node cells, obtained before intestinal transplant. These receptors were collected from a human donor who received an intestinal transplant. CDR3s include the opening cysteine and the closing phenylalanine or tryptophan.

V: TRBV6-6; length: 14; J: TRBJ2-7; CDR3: CASSYGHNSYEQYF
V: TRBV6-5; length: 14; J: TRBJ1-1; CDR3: CASSYGGGNTEAFF
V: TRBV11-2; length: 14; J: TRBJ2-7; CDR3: CASSLGQAAGEQYF
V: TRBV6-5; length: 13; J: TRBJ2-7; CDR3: CASSYRYRYEQYF
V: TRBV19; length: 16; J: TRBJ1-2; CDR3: CASTPGGPGPNYGYTF
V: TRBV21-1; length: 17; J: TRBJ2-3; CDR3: CASSKGTEPHLTDTQYF
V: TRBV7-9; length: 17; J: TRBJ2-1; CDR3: CASSLFRWGALLPEQFF
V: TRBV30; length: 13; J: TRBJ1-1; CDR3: CAWTLSMNTEAFF
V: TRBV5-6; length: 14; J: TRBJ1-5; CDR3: CASRSSGGNQPQHF
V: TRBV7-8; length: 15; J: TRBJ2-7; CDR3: CASSQGQGATYEQYF
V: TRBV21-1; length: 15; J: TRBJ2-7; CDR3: CASSKNQRGGYEQYF
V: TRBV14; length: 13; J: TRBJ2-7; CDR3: CASSHSNSYEQYF